A single sample is the source of the 10 T cell receptor beta chains below, sequenced in a study of liver allograft versus peripheral blood T cells. As for the study in general: Transplanted livers and recipients' peripheral blood had their T cell receptor repertoires compared.

A single record per CDR3 protein comes from TCRdb applying MiXCR to the reads. The repertoire holds 14,000 or so distinct CDR3 sequences, with roughly 20% as singletons. The receptors were sampled from a human patient who had a liver transplant. Some T cells may trace back to the graft donor.

This clonotype was observed at least ten times. The chain combines TRBV6-6 with TRBJ2-7; 10 bases agree with TRBD1. The germline V gene has CDR1 MNHNY and CDR2 SVGAGI (reference sequence). The CDR3 length is 15 residues. After removal of 5 bases from V and 3 bases from J, the junction contained 7 bases not matched to a gene. CDR3 protein: CASSASGTGVYEQYF. The CDR3 DNA reads as TGTGCCAGCAGTGCCTCCGGGACAGGGGTCTACGAGCAGTACTTC.

This clonotype was counted a few times. The chain employs TRBV12-5 and TRBJ1-1, with no clear D. This CDR3 region has 11 residues. V gave up 6 bases and J gave up 3 bases, with 5 bases separating them. Per the germline V gene, CDR1 is LGHNT and CDR2 is FRNRAP. CDR3 DNA sequence: TGTGCTAGTGGGGCGCACACTGAAGCTTTCTTT. It translates to CASGAHTEAFF. Full variable domain (rest looked up from reference TRBV12-5 and TRBJ1-1): DARVTQTPRHKVTEMGQEVTMRCQPILGHNTVFWYRQTMMQGLELLAYFRNRAPLDDSGMPKDRFSAEMPDATLATLKIQPSEPRDSAVYFCASGAHTEAFFGQGTRLTVV.

The rearrangement joins TRBV25-1 to TRBJ1-4; D may be TRBD1 (6 bases). Between the trimmed V and J ends, which lost 4 bases and 5 bases, there was a span of 14 bases. In germline, CDR1 is MGHDK, CDR2 SYGVNS. The CDR3 loop spans 15 amino acids. CDR3 region: CASSVRQAINEKLFF. CDR3 in DNA: TGTGCCAGCAGTGTTAGACAGGCAATCAATGAAAAACTGTTTTTT.

This clonotype has only one observation. The junction and the germline gene differ at one end; a read error may be behind it. The V gene is TRBV19, the J gene TRBJ1-3; TRBD1 might be the D (6 bases). The V gene's germline CDR1 is LNHDA and CDR2 SQIVND (reference sequence). The CDR3 totals 14 residues. CDR3: CTSEPGTSGNTIYF. The CDR3 DNA follows: TGTACCAGTGAACCCGGGACATCTGGAAACACCATATATTTT.

The J gene is TRBJ1-2, the V gene TRBV20-1; 9 bases align to TRBD1. Germline CDR1 is DFQATT and CDR2 is SNEGSKA (reference sequence). Trimming at V came to 0 bases and at J to 9 bases, leaving 8 bases not matched to a gene. The CDR3 runs 14 residues. The chain's CDR3 is CSARDPGQGLRYTF. Here the CDR3 DNA reads TGCAGTGCTAGAGACCCCGGACAGGGGCTCCGCTACACCTTC.

This clonotype was picked up many times. V gene TRBV6-1 combines with J gene TRBJ1-2, with a tentative D call TRBD1 (6 bases). Germline CDR1 reads MNHNS; CDR2 reads SASEGT. This CDR3 is 16 amino acids long. Trimming left V 2 bases short and J 1 base short, with 14 bases between. The CDR3 region is CASSERGVRDNYGYTF. Here the CDR3 DNA reads TGTGCCAGCAGTGAAAGGGGGGTAAGAGATAACTATGGCTACACCTTC.

This clonotype was picked up a small number of times. V usage is TRBV6-1 and J usage is TRBJ2-3; tentative D call: TRBD2 (7 bases). Germline V gives CDR1 MNHNS, CDR2 SASEGT. The CDR3 sequence is 15 residues long. V was shortened by 6 bases and J by 2 bases, with 15 bases between the two germline ends. In nucleotides, the CDR3 is TGTGCCAGCAGCAGGGGAGGGACCCTCACAGATACGCAGTATTTT. It codes for CASSRGGTLTDTQYF.

Regarding this clonotype: The junction shows a germline mismatch at one end, possibly a read error. V is TRBV11-2 and J is TRBJ1-1; no clear D. CDR1 is SGHAT and CDR2 is FQNNGV in the germline V gene. There are 12 residues in the CDR3. DNA of the CDR3: TGTGCCACCAGCCGGATGAACACTGAAGCTTTCTTT. Amino acid sequence: CATSRMNTEAFF.

This clonotype is medium-sized. The chain uses TRBV18 and TRBJ1-2; 11 bases are a match to TRBD1. The junction had 10 bases not matched to a gene; V was cut back by 6 bases and J by 7 bases. This CDR3 has 15 amino acids. Germline CDR1 is KGHSH and CDR2 is LQKENI. Here the CDR3 DNA reads TGTGCCAGCTCGCCCTCTGGGACAGGGGGAAGTGGCTACACCTTC. Translated: CASSPSGTGGSGYTF.

This chain joins TRBV6-5 and TRBJ1-5, with D possibly TRBD1 on 5 matching bases. CDR1 and CDR2 (germline): MNHEY, SVGAGI. The CDR3 is 13 residues long. Trimming cost V 1 base and J 7 bases, with 8 bases left between them. The CDR3 coding sequence is TGTGCCAGCAGTTACTTACGGGGGCAGCCCCAGCATTTT. It codes for CASSYLRGQPQHF.